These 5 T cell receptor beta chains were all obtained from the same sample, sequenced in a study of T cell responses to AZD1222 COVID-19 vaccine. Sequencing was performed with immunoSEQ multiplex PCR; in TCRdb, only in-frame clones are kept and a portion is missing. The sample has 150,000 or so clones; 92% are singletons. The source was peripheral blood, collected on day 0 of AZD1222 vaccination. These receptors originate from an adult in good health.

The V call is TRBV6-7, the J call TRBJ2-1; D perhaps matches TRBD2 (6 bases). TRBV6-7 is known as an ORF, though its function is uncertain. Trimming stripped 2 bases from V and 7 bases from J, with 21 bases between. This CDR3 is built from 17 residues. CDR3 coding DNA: TGTGCCAGCAGTTACCCAGGGCGGGAAAGCAGAGAAAATGAGCAGTTCTTC. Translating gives CASSYPGRESRENEQFF.

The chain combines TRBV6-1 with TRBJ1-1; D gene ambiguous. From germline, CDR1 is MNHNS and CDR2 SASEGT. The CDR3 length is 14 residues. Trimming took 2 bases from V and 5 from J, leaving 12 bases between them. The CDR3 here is CASSEIGRLTEAFF. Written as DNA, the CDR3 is TGTGCCAGCAGTGAAATCGGGAGGTTAACTGAAGCTTTCTTT.

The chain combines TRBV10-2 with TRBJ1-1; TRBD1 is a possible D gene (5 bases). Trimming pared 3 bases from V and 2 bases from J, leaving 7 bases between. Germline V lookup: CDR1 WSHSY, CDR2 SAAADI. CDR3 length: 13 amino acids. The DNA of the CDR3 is TGCGCCAGCAGTGACGGGGACAACACTGAAGCTTTCTTT. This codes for CASSDGDNTEAFF.

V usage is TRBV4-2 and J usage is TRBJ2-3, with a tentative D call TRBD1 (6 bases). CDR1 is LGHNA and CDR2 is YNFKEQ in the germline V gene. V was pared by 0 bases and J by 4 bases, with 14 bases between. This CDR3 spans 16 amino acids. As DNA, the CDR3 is TGTGCCAGCAGCCAAGATCAAACAGGGAGCGCAGATACGCAGTATTTT. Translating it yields CASSQDQTGSADTQYF.

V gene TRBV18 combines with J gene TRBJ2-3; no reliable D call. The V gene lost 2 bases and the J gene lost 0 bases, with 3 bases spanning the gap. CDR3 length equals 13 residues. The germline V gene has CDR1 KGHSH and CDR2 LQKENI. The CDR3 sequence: CASSPASTDTQYF. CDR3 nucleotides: TGTGCCAGCTCACCAGCTAGCACAGATACGCAGTATTTT. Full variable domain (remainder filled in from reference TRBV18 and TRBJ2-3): NAGVMQNPRHLVRRRGQEARLRCSPMKGHSHVYWYRQLPEEGLKFMVYLQKENIIDESGMPKERFSAEFPKEGPSILRIQQVVRGDSAAYFCASSPASTDTQYFGPGTRLTVL.